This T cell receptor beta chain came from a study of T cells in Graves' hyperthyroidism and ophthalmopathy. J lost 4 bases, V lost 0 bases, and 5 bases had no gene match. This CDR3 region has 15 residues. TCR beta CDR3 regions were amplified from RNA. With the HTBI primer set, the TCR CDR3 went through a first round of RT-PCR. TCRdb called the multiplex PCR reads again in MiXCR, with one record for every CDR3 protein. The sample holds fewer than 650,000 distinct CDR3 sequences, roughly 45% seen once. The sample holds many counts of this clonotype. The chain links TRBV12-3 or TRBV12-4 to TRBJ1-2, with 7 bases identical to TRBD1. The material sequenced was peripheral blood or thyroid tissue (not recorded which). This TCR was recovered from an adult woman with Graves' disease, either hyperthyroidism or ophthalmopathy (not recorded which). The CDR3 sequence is CASSLAYRGGYGYTF. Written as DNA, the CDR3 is TGTGCCAGCAGTTTAGCGTACAGGGGAGGCTATGGCTACACCTTC.